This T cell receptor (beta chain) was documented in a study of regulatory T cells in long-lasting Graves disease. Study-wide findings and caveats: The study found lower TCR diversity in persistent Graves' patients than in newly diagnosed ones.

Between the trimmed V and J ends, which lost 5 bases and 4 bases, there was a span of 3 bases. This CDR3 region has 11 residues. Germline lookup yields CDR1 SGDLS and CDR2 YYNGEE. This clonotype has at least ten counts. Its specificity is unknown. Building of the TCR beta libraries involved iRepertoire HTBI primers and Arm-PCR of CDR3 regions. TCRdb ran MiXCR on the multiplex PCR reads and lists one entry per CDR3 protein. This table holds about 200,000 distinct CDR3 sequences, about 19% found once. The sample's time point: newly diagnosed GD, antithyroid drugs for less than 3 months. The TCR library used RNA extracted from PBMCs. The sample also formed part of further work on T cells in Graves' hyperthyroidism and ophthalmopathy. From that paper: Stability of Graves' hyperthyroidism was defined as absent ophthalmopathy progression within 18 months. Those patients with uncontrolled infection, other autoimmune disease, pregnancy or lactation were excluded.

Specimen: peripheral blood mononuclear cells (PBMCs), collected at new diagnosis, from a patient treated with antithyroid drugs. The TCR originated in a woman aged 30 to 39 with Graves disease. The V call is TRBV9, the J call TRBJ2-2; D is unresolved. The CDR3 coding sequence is TGTGCCAGCAGTGTCACCGGGGAGCTGTTTTTT. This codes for CASSVTGELFF.